The 9 T cell receptor beta chains below were found in one sample sequenced in a study of patients and donors after allogeneic stem cell transplantation. TCRdb re-derived calls from the RT-PCR reads in MiXCR, one entry per CDR3 protein. The repertoire includes hundreds of distinct CDR3 sequences, 1% to 1.5% of them detected once, and about 16% sits in the top ten. Sample: blood, either unsorted or a sorted T cell fraction (not recorded which). The receptor set was obtained from a human donor who was either an allogeneic HSCT recipient or a stem cell or donor lymphocyte infusion donor (not recorded which). It is not recorded whose cells these are; they may come from a transplant donor.

Judged by abundance, this clonotype is medium-sized. The chain uses TRBV4-1 and TRBJ2-2; perhaps TRBD2 as D (7 bases). Per the germline V gene, CDR1 is MGHRA and CDR2 is YSYEKL. The CDR3 sequence is 15 residues long. V gave up 4 bases and J gave up 7 bases, with 16 bases separating them. CDR3 sequence: CASSRGGQGDGELFF. CDR3 coding DNA: TGCGCCAGCAGCCGGGGGGGGCAGGGCGACGGGGAGCTGTTTTTT.

This clonotype is termed large. The genes are TRBV7-9 and TRBJ1-6; 9 positions match TRBD1. The junction had 5 bases not matched to a gene; V was cut back by 5 bases and J by 0 bases. In germline, CDR1 is SEHNR, CDR2 FQNEAQ (reference sequence). The CDR3 runs to 17 residues. The CDR3 DNA follows: TGTGCCAGCAGCGCCGACAGGGGGAGCTCCTATAATTCACCCCTCCACTTT. Amino acids: CASSADRGSSYNSPLHF.

This clonotype is medium-sized in the sample. The V gene is TRBV5-1, the J gene TRBJ2-1, with D unresolved. The CDR3 contains 14 residues. Germline loops: CDR1 SGHRS, CDR2 YFSETQ. Trimming pared 2 bases from V and 1 base from J, leaving 7 bases between. CDR3 sequence (DNA): TGCGCCAGCAGCTTAAGCGAATCCTACAATGAGCAGTTCTTC. Translated: CASSLSESYNEQFF.

Relative to its sample, this clonotype is large. The chain is built from TRBV11-2 and TRBJ1-1, with TRBD1 matching over 12 bases. Germline V lookup: CDR1 SGHAT, CDR2 FQNNGV. CDR3 length: 16 amino acids. J was trimmed by 4 bases and V by 3 bases; bases with no gene match: 6. The CDR3 here is CASSFPGQGAGTEAFF. The CDR3 nucleotides are TGTGCCAGCAGCTTTCCGGGACAGGGGGCAGGCACTGAAGCTTTCTTT.

This clonotype is medium-sized in the sample. The gene calls are TRBV10-3 and TRBJ2-7; TRBD2 aligns across 9 bases. Per the germline V gene, CDR1 is ENHRY and CDR2 is SYGVKD. V was clipped by 6 bases and J by 7 bases; unmatched bases: 10. The CDR3 consists of 14 residues. Here the CDR3 reads CAISPAAGGFEQYV. CDR3 in DNA: TGTGCCATCAGCCCAGCAGCGGGGGGTTTTGAGCAGTACGTC.

This clonotype is termed large. The chain couples TRBV9 to TRBJ2-1; D remains unclear. V shed 0 bases and J shed 4 bases, with 5 bases lying between them. The CDR3 spans 13 residues. Per germline, CDR1 SGDLS and CDR2 YYNGEE. This CDR3 is CASSVVPYNEQFF. CDR3 DNA sequence: TGTGCCAGCAGCGTAGTCCCGTACAATGAGCAGTTCTTC.

In this sample, this clonotype is medium-sized (0.01 to 0.1%). The chain combines TRBV29-1 with TRBJ1-1; D may be TRBD1 (5 bases). Germline assignment: CDR1 SQVTM and CDR2 ANQGSEA. V was shortened by 8 bases and J by 1 base, with 14 bases between the two germline ends. The CDR3 covers 13 residues. The CDR3 loop reads CSTNSGENTEAFF. CDR3 sequence (DNA): TGCAGCACAAACTCGGGGGAGAACACTGAAGCTTTCTTT.

By share, this clonotype counts as medium-sized. The gene calls are TRBV27 and TRBJ1-1; D is unclear. V was cut by 2 bases and J by 8 bases, with 9 bases left in between. This CDR3 comprises 12 residues. Per germline, CDR1 MNHEY and CDR2 SMNVEV (reference sequence). The CDR3 DNA is TGTGCCAGCAGTTTAGAGGCAGGAGAAGCTTTCTTT. Translating it yields CASSLEAGEAFF.

This clonotype is labeled as large. The J gene is TRBJ2-7, the V gene TRBV28; unclear D gene. Trimming removed 3 bases from V and 2 bases from J, with 11 bases in between. CDR1 and CDR2 from the germline V gene are MDHEN and SYDVKM. The CDR3 is 14 amino acids. Here the CDR3 reads CASSFQWTAYEQYF. CDR3 nucleotides: TGTGCCAGCAGTTTCCAGTGGACGGCCTACGAGCAGTACTTC.